What follows are 30 T cell receptor beta chains derived from one specimen sequenced in a study of Ad26.COV2.S vaccination and SARS-CoV-2 variants. Treatment defined: 15 to 20 received Ad26.COV2.S at low or high dose, single or two shots; about 5 received placebo; per-sample allocation not given. Sampling took place 63 days after the first vaccine or placebo injection. This table comes from immunoSEQ multiplex PCR, and its TCRdb copy is limited to in-frame clones, with some not included. Among about 440,000 clones, about 90% were seen once, and the ten largest hold approximately 4.3%. The input for sequencing was peripheral blood, taken in a trial of Ad26.COV2.S vaccine versus placebo. The source is a person aged 18-60 years who received the Ad26.COV2.S COVID-19 vaccine or a placebo.

The chain carries TRBV12-3 or TRBV12-4 and TRBJ2-1; the D is unclear. CDR3 length equals 12 residues. The germline V and J ends were trimmed by 3 bases and 9 bases, with 9 bases remaining between them. CDR3 sequence: CASSFSGGEQFF. CDR3 nucleotide sequence: TGTGCCAGCAGTTTTTCCGGTGGTGAGCAGTTCTTC.

The chain employs TRBV30 and TRBJ2-7; 11 bases are shared with TRBD2. The trim removed 3 bases at V and 0 bases at J, leaving 10 bases unmatched. Germline CDR1 is GTSNPN and CDR2 is SVGIG (reference sequence). This CDR3 is 17 amino acids long. The DNA of the CDR3 is TGTGCCTGGAGCCAAATCCTAGCGGGAGGCAACTCCTACGAGCAGTACTTC. Protein product: CAWSQILAGGNSYEQYF.

J is TRBJ1-5 and V is TRBV10-3, with D possibly being TRBD1 (5 bases). The CDR3 is 15 residues long. Germline V lookup: CDR1 ENHRY, CDR2 SYGVKD. V lost 1 base, J lost 4 bases, and 11 bases lay in between. This chain's CDR3 is CAISEFGAGNQPQHF. CDR3 nucleotides: TGTGCCATCAGTGAGTTCGGGGCGGGAAATCAGCCCCAGCATTTT.

The J gene is TRBJ2-3, the V gene TRBV27; the match to TRBD1 covers 7 bases. CDR1 and CDR2 (germline): MNHEY, SMNVEV (reference sequence). The CDR3 is 17 amino acids. Trimming removed 3 bases from V and 1 base from J; junction bases left unmatched: 10. The CDR3 reads CASSFSQTGYGTDTQYF. In DNA form, the CDR3 reads TGTGCCAGCAGTTTCTCCCAGACAGGGTATGGCACAGATACGCAGTATTTT.

The chain recombines TRBV28 with TRBJ2-1, with 9 bases identical to TRBD2. The CDR3 extends over 15 amino acids. Germline lookup yields CDR1 MDHEN and CDR2 SYDVKM. The V gene end was trimmed by 6 bases and the J gene end by 4 bases; junction bases not matched to a gene: 7. CDR3 bases: TGTGCCAGCAGATTCCATAGCGGGAGTTACAATGAGCAGTTCTTC. This encodes CASRFHSGSYNEQFF.

The genes are TRBV30 and TRBJ1-6; 10 bases line up with TRBD1. Germline CDR1 is GTSNPN and CDR2 is SVGIG (reference sequence). Losses at the gene ends were 0 bases for V and 9 bases for J; bases not matched to a gene: 11. The CDR3 is 17 amino acids. This chain's CDR3 is CAWSVPRTGGSISPLHF. The CDR3 bases are TGTGCCTGGAGTGTACCCCGGACAGGGGGGAGTATTTCACCCCTCCACTTT.

This rearrangement joins TRBV4-3 to TRBJ2-3; D not certain. This CDR3 has 12 residues. Trimming removed 0 bases from V and 10 bases from J, with 8 bases in between. Germline lookup yields CDR1 LGHNA and CDR2 YSLEER. The CDR3: CASSQDRSAQYF. The CDR3 bases are TGCGCCAGCAGCCAAGATCGGTCCGCGCAGTATTTT.

The J gene is TRBJ2-3, the V gene TRBV7-9; 9 nucleotides align to TRBD1. This CDR3 has 14 residues. Germline V gene data show CDR1 as SEHNR and CDR2 as FQNEAQ (reference sequence). Germline trimming cut 1 base from V and 4 bases from J; bases unmatched to any gene: 0. The CDR3 DNA is TGTGCCAGCAGCTTAGGGACAGGGGCAGATACGCAGTATTTT. Its protein product is CASSLGTGADTQYF.

The chain carries TRBV4-3 and TRBJ2-1; D may be TRBD2 (6 bases). This CDR3 has 15 residues. The germline gives CDR1 LGHNA, CDR2 YSLEER. V dropped 3 bases and J dropped 3 bases, with 12 bases sitting between them. In DNA, the CDR3 is TGCGCCAGCAGCCAGGTGACTAGTGTCTACAATGAGCAGTTCTTC. Protein product: CASSQVTSVYNEQFF.

This clone has a single count. The sample has other DNA sequences that encode this CDR3 too. The chain recombines TRBV6-2 or TRBV6-3 with TRBJ2-7; TRBD1 matches at 8 bases. The ends lost 6 bases at V and 2 bases at J; junction bases unmatched: 0. This CDR3 contains 12 residues. CDR1 is MNHEY and CDR2 is SVGEGT in the germline V gene. CDR3 sequence reads: CASSRGPYEQYF. The CDR3 DNA is TGTGCCAGCAGCAGGGGGCCCTACGAGCAGTACTTC.

The rearrangement joins TRBV25-1 to TRBJ2-1, with 9 bases fitting TRBD2. This CDR3 spans 14 amino acids. The V and J ends lost 4 bases and 8 bases, in that order; junction bases with no gene match: 6. Germline values: CDR1 MGHDK, CDR2 SYGVNS. The CDR3 loop reads CASSVLAGEDEQFF. The CDR3, as DNA: TGTGCCAGCAGTGTCTTAGCGGGAGAAGATGAGCAGTTCTTC.

This clone was recorded a few times. J is TRBJ1-1 and V is TRBV6-2 or TRBV6-3; 10 bases match TRBD1. The CDR3 extends over 13 amino acids. Germline-derived CDR1 and CDR2 are MNHEY and SVGEGT. Unmatched junction bases numbered 1, after V lost 5 bases and J lost 4 bases. This CDR3 reads CASSRTGGTEAFF. CDR3 nucleotide sequence: TGTGCCAGCAGTCGGACAGGGGGCACTGAAGCTTTCTTT.

The V and J genes are TRBV2 and TRBJ2-1, with 13 bases lining up with TRBD2. Germline values: CDR1 SNHLY, CDR2 FYNNEI. J gave up 9 bases and V 8 bases, and 13 bases lay outside the gene matches. The CDR3 has 16 residues. The CDR3 spells CASGPLGLAGEVEQFF. DNA for the CDR3: TGTGCCAGCGGACCCCTCGGACTAGCGGGAGAGGTTGAGCAGTTCTTC.

V is TRBV10-3 and J is TRBJ1-1, with D unclear. The CDR3 is 11 amino acids. CDR1 and CDR2 (germline): ENHRY, SYGVKD. V dropped 2 bases and J dropped 6 bases, with 4 bases sitting between them. This chain's CDR3 is CAISEEAEAFF. The CDR3 region has the DNA TGTGCCATCAGTGAGGAGGCTGAAGCTTTCTTT.

This clone was recorded a few times. CDR3 region: CASSLGRTLTGELFF. CDR3 in DNA: TGTGCCAGCAGTTTAGGACGTACACTCACCGGGGAGCTGTTTTTT. This chain joins TRBV28 and TRBJ2-2, with D unresolved. CDR1 and CDR2 (germline): MDHEN, SYDVKM. V lost 2 bases, J lost 4 bases, and 11 bases lay in between. The CDR3 extends over 15 amino acids.

V is TRBV7-3 and J is TRBJ2-1; maybe TRBD2 (5 bases). CDR1 is SGHTA, CDR2 FQGTGA, per germline. V was trimmed by 7 bases and J by 7 bases, leaving 14 bases between them. This CDR3 has 13 amino acids. As DNA, the CDR3 is TGTGCCAGCACCCCCACTCCGGGAAATGAGCAGTTCTTC. It is translated as CASTPTPGNEQFF.

The gene calls are TRBV7-9 and TRBJ2-3, with D hard to call. Germline V gene data show CDR1 as SEHNR and CDR2 as FQNEAQ (reference sequence). With 2 bases removed from V and 11 bases from J, the gap between germline ends came to 14 bases. This CDR3 is built from 13 residues. The CDR3 DNA is TGTGCCAGCAGCTTATCCATTTTGAATGAGCAGTATTTT. Its protein product is CASSLSILNEQYF.

The genes are TRBV13 and TRBJ2-3, with TRBD2 matching over 7 bases. The CDR3 totals 16 residues. In germline, CDR1 is PRHDT, CDR2 FYEKMQ (reference sequence). With V trimmed by 5 bases and J by 0 bases, 8 bases remained unmatched. Here the CDR3 reads CASSPRLAASTDTQYF. DNA for the CDR3: TGTGCCAGCAGCCCTCGACTAGCTGCTAGCACAGATACGCAGTATTTT. Filled out from reference TRBV13 and TRBJ2-3, the complete variable domain reads AAGVIQSPRHLIKEKRETATLKCYPIPRHDTVYWYQQGPGQDPQFLISFYEKMQSDKGSIPDRFSAQQFSDYHSELNMSSLELGDSALYFCASSPRLAASTDTQYFGPGTRLTVL.

In this sample, this clone turned up once. The V gene is TRBV6-5, the J gene TRBJ2-1; TRBD2 agrees at 14 bases. The germline CDR1 and CDR2 sequences are MNHEY and SVGAGI. V shed 7 bases, J shed 15 bases, and the junction held 14 bases outside the gene matches. The CDR3 extends over 15 amino acids. CDR3 region: CASTALAGTSGSSFF. DNA of the CDR3: TGTGCCAGCACCGCACTCGCTGGGACTAGCGGGAGTTCGTTCTTC.

This clone appeared once. This chain uses TRBV10-3 with TRBJ2-6, with a tentative D call TRBD2 (6 bases). The germline V gene encodes CDR1 ENHRY and CDR2 SYGVKD. V was shortened by 5 bases and J by 1 base, with 15 bases between the two germline ends. The CDR3 runs to 17 residues. CDR3 protein: CAISTGLSLSGANVLTF. CDR3 DNA sequence: TGTGCCATCAGTACGGGACTTAGTTTATCTGGGGCCAACGTCCTGACTTTC.

In its sample, this clone was seen once. This chain uses TRBV6-1 with TRBJ1-1; D is uncertain. CDR3 length: 14 amino acids. CDR1 MNHNS and CDR2 SASEGT come from the germline V gene. The V gene lost 3 bases and the J gene lost 3 bases, with 11 bases spanning the gap. The CDR3 DNA reads as TGTGCCAGCAGTGAGTCAAGGTGGTACACTGAAGCTTTCTTT. Translating it yields CASSESRWYTEAFF.

This clone appeared a few times. The chain employs TRBV7-3 and TRBJ1-5, with D possibly matching TRBD1 (5 bases). There are 16 residues in the CDR3. Trimming removed 1 base at V and 7 bases at J, with 17 bases between. CDR1 is SGHTA and CDR2 is FQGTGA in the germline V gene. CDR3 nucleotides: TGTGCCAGCAGCTTAAATCTGGCACCGGGGGAGCAGCCCCAGCATTTT. Translated, it gives CASSLNLAPGEQPQHF. Variable domain in full (rest from reference TRBV7-3 and TRBJ1-5): GAGVSQTPSNKVTEKGKYVELRCDPISGHTALYWYRQSLGQGPEFLIYFQGTGAADDSGLPNDRFFAVRPEGSVSTLKIQRTERGDSAVYLCASSLNLAPGEQPQHFGDGTRLSIL.

The chain is built from TRBV29-1 and TRBJ2-7, with TRBD1 matching 12 bases. CDR1 and CDR2 (germline): SQVTM, ANQGSEA. This CDR3 spans 14 amino acids. Trimming took 4 bases from V and 4 from J; bases not matched to a gene: 5. The CDR3 sequence: CSVVPGQGAYEQYF. The CDR3 bases are TGCAGCGTTGTACCGGGACAGGGGGCATACGAGCAGTACTTC.

The chain employs TRBV4-3 and TRBJ2-7; 7 bases fit TRBD2. V shed 3 bases, J shed 3 bases, and the junction held 2 bases outside the gene matches. CDR3 length equals 13 residues. CDR1 and CDR2 (germline): LGHNA, YSLEER. In DNA form, the CDR3 reads TGCGCCAGCAGCCAGGAGCGGGGCTACGAGCAGTACTTC. Amino acids: CASSQERGYEQYF.

The V and J genes are TRBV5-6 and TRBJ1-4; D gene unclear. This CDR3 comprises 14 residues. V lost 2 bases and J lost 0, with 5 bases in between. Germline assignment: CDR1 SGHDT and CDR2 YYEEEE. The CDR3 spells CASSLRTTNEKLFF. The CDR3 DNA sequence: TGTGCCAGCAGCTTACGGACAACTAATGAAAAACTGTTTTTT.

The chain employs TRBV10-3 and TRBJ1-3; maybe TRBD1 (6 bases). Trimming cost V 8 bases and J 2 bases, with 7 bases left between them. CDR1 is ENHRY, CDR2 SYGVKD, per germline. This CDR3 comprises 12 residues. The CDR3 spells CAIQGTGNTIYF. The CDR3 DNA reads as TGTGCCATCCAGGGGACTGGAAACACCATATATTTT.

The chain couples TRBV6-2 or TRBV6-3 to TRBJ2-2, with 14 positions matching TRBD2. The CDR3 has 18 residues. The ends lost 0 bases at V and 0 bases at J; junction bases unmatched: 0. CDR1 and CDR2 (germline): MNHEY, SVGEGT. The CDR3, as DNA: TGTGCCAGCAGTTACTCGGGACTAGCGGGGGCGAACACCGGGGAGCTGTTTTTT. This gives the protein CASSYSGLAGANTGELFF.

V and J are TRBV19 and TRBJ2-7; tentative D call: TRBD1 (6 bases). The V end lost 6 bases, the J end lost 0 bases, and 12 bases lay between the germline ends. Germline-derived CDR1 and CDR2 are LNHDA and SQIVND (reference sequence). The CDR3 spans 14 residues. Here the CDR3 DNA reads TGTGCCAGTAGAAGAGCAGGGGACTCCTACGAGCAGTACTTC. This translates into CASRRAGDSYEQYF.

This clone appeared a single time. The chain links TRBV7-9 to TRBJ1-1, with D hard to call. Trimming pared 6 bases from V and 2 bases from J, leaving 25 bases between. CDR1 SEHNR and CDR2 FQNEAQ come from the germline V gene (reference sequence). The CDR3 has 18 amino acids. CDR3 DNA: TGTGCCAGCAGAACCCCCCCGGGCCGAAGGGTTGGTAACACTGAAGCTTTCTTT. Translated: CASRTPPGRRVGNTEAFF.

The chain employs TRBV4-3 and TRBJ2-1; TRBD2 aligns across 8 bases. The CDR3 sequence is 18 residues long. Germline V gives CDR1 LGHNA, CDR2 YSLEER. V trimming: 0 bases; J trimming: 2 bases; junction bases outside the gene matches: 9. The CDR3 DNA sequence: TGCGCCAGCAGCCAAGATGCCGGTAGGACTAGCCCCTACAATGAGCAGTTCTTC. Protein sequence: CASSQDAGRTSPYNEQFF.